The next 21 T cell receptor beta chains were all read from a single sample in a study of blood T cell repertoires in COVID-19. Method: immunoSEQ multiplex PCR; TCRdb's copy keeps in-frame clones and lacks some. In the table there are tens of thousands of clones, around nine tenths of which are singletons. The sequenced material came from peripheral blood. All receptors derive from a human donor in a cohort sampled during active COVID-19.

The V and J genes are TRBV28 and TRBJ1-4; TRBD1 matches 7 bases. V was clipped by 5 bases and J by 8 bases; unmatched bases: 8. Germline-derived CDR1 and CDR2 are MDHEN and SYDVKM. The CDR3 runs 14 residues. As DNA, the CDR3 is TGTGCCAGCAGTCTCGACAGGGTCCGGGAAAAACTGTTTTTT. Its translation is CASSLDRVREKLFF.

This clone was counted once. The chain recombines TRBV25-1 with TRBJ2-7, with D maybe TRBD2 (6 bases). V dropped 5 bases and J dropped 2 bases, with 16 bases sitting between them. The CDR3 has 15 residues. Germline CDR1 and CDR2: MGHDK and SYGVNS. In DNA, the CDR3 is TGTGCCAGCAGTCCCGGCGGGGTAGAGGCCTACGAGCAGTACTTC. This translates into CASSPGGVEAYEQYF.

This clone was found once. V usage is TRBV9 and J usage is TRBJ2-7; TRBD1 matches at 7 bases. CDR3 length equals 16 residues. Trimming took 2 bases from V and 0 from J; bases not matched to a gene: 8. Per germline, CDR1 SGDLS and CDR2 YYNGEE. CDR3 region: CASSVGTGQDSYEQYF. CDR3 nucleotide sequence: TGTGCCAGCAGCGTGGGCACAGGACAGGACTCCTACGAGCAGTACTTC.

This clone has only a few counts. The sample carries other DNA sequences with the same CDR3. The DNA for the CDR3 is TGTGCCAGCAGTCGGACAGGGGGGGGCTATGGCTACACCTTC. This codes for CASSRTGGGYGYTF. The chain uses TRBV6-5 and TRBJ1-2; 10 bases align to TRBD1. The germline gives CDR1 MNHEY, CDR2 SVGAGI. CDR3 length equals 14 residues. Trimming at V came to 5 bases and at J to 4 bases, leaving 4 bases not matched to a gene.

The CDR3 protein is CASSLGAHSYEQYF. The CDR3 bases are TGCGCCAGCAGCTTGGGGGCACATTCCTACGAGCAGTACTTC. V usage is TRBV5-1 and J usage is TRBJ2-7; D not certain. The CDR3 extends over 14 amino acids. Trimming cost V 0 bases and J 1 base, with 8 bases left between them. CDR1 and CDR2 (germline): SGHRS, YFSETQ.

The CDR3 loop reads CASSVEPGLAGSPPDTQYF. For the CDR3, the DNA is TGTGCCAGCAGCGTAGAGCCGGGACTAGCGGGGTCCCCCCCAGATACGCAGTATTTT. The V gene is TRBV9, the J gene TRBJ2-3; TRBD2 matches 13 bases. V trimming: 0 bases; J trimming: 4 bases; junction bases outside the gene matches: 11. The V gene's germline CDR1 is SGDLS and CDR2 YYNGEE. The CDR3 is 19 amino acids.

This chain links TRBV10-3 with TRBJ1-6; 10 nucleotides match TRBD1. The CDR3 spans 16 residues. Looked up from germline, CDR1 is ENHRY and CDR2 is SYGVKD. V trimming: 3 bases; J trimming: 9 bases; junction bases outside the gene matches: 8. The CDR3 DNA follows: TGTGCCATCAGTGAACGGACAGGGGGGTACGGTTCACCCCTCCACTTT. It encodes CAISERTGGYGSPLHF.

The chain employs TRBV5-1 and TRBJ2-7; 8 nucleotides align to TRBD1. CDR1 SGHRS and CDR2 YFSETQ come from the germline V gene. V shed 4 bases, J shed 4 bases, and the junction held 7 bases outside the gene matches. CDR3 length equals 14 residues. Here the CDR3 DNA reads TGCGCCAGCAGCGTCTCGGGACAGGTATACGAGCAGTACTTC. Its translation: CASSVSGQVYEQYF. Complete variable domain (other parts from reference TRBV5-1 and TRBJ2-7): KAGVTQTPRYLIKTRGQQVTLSCSPISGHRSVSWYQQTPGQGLQFLFEYFSETQRNKGNFPGRFSGRQFSNSRSEMNVSTLELGDSALYLCASSVSGQVYEQYFGPGTRLTVT.

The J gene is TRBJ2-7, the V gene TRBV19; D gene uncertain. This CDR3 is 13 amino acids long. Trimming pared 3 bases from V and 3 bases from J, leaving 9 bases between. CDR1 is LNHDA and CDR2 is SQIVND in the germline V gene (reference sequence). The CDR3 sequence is CASSMAPDYEQYF. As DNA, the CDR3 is TGTGCCAGTAGTATGGCCCCAGACTACGAGCAGTACTTC.

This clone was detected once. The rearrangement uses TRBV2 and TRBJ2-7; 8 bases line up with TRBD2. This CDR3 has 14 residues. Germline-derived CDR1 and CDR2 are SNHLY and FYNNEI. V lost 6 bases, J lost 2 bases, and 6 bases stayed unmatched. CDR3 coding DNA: TGTGCCAGCAGGGAGACTAGCGTTACCTACGAGCAGTACTTC. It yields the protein CASRETSVTYEQYF.

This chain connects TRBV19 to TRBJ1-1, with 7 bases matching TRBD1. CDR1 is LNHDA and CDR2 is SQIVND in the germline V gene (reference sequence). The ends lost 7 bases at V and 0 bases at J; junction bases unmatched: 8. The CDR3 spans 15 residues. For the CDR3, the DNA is TGTGCCAGTAACGTCGGAAGGGGGCTGAACACTGAAGCTTTCTTT. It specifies CASNVGRGLNTEAFF.

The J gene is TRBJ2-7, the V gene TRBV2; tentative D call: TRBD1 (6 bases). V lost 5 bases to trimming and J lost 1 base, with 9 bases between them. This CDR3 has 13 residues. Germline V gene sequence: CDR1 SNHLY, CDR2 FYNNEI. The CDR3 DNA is TGTGCCAGCAGTTGGGACACTTCCTACGAGCAGTACTTC. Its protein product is CASSWDTSYEQYF.

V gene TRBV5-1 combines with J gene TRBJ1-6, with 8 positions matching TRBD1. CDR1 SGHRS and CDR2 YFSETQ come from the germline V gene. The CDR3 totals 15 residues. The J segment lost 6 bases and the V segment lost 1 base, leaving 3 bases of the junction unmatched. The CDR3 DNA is TGCGCCAGCAGCTTGTCAGGGGGCGTTAATTCACCCCTCCACTTT. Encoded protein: CASSLSGGVNSPLHF.

Here the CDR3 DNA reads TGTGCCTGGAGAGACAGACTAGCGGGGGCGGGCGGCACAGATACGCAGTATTTT. As protein: CAWRDRLAGAGGTDTQYF. This chain links TRBV30 with TRBJ2-3; TRBD2 agrees at 12 bases. The germline V gene encodes CDR1 GTSNPN and CDR2 SVGIG (reference sequence). The CDR3 contains 18 residues. Trimming removed 3 bases from V and 1 base from J; junction bases left unmatched: 11.

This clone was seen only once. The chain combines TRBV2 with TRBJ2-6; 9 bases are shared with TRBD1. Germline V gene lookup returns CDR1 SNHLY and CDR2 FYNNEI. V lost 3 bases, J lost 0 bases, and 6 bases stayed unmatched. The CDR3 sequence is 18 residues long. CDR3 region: CASSDLGQGTSGANVLTF. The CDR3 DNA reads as TGTGCCAGCAGTGACCTGGGACAGGGAACCTCTGGGGCCAACGTCCTGACTTTC. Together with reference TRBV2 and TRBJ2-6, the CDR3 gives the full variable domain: EPEVTQTPSHQVTQMGQEVILRCVPISNHLYFYWYRQILGQKVEFLVSFYNNEISEKSEIFDDQFSVERPDGSNFTLKIRSTKLEDSAMYFCASSDLGQGTSGANVLTFGAGSRLTVL.

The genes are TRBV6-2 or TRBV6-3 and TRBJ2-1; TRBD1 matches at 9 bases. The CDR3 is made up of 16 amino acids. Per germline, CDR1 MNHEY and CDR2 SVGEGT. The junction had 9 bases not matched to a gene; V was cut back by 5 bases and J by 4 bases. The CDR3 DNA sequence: TGTGCCAGCAGTAACACGGGACAGGGAGGTTACAATGAGCAGTTCTTC. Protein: CASSNTGQGGYNEQFF.

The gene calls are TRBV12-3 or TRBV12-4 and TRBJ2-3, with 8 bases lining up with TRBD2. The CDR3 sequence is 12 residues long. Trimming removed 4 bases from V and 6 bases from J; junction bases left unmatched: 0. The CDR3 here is CASSSGGDTQYF. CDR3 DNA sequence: TGTGCCAGCAGTTCGGGGGGGGATACGCAGTATTTT.

The CDR3 DNA follows: TGTGCCAGCAGTTTATATCTCGGCGGTCGGTTGTTGTCTAGCGGGAGTCAATCAGATACGCAGTATTTT. Translated, it gives CASSLYLGGRLLSSGSQSDTQYF. This chain uses TRBV27 with TRBJ2-3, with 10 bases aligning to TRBD2. The CDR3 runs 23 residues. After removal of 1 base from V and 4 bases from J, the junction contained 26 bases not matched to a gene. Per germline, CDR1 MNHEY and CDR2 SMNVEV (reference sequence).

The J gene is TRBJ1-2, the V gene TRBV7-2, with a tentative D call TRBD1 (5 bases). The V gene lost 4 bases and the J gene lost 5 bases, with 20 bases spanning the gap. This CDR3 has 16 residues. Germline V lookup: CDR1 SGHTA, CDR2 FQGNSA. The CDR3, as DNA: TGTGCCAGCAGCTCCCCGGCAGGGTTAGTAGGGTATGGCTACACCTTC. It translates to CASSSPAGLVGYGYTF.

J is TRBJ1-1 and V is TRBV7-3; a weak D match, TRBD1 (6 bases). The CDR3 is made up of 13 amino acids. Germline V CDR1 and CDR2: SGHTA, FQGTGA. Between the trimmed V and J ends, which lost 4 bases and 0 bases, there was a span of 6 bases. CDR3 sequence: CASSSGVNTEAFF. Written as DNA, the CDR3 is TGTGCCAGCAGCTCAGGGGTGAACACTGAAGCTTTCTTT.

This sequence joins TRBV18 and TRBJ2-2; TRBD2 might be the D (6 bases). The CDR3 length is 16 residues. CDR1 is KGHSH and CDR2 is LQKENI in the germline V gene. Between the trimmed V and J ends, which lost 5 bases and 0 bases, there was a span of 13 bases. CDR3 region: CASSTGSGSNTGELFF. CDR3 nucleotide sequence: TGTGCCAGCTCAACCGGGAGCGGGTCGAACACCGGGGAGCTGTTTTTT.